This T cell receptor (beta chain) is drawn from a study of T-cell reconstitution after alpha-beta-depleted transplantation in children. V lost 5 bases to trimming and J lost 0 bases; unmatched junction nucleotides: 7. The germline V gene encodes CDR1 SQVTM and CDR2 ANQGSEA. CDR3 length: 16 amino acids. The library targeted TCRbeta and was prepared with unique molecular identifiers. TCRdb processed the PCR reads anew with MiXCR; each CDR3 protein has one entry. The data contain about 540,000 distinct CDR3 sequences, around 17% of them singletons. The rearrangement uses TRBV29-1 and TRBJ2-2; 9 bases align to TRBD1. The specimen was PBMCs from the stem cell graft donor, collected from the stem cell graft. The receptor comes from a human donor who donated a stem cell graft to a child with acute lymphoblastic leukemia. This CDR3 reads CSVIGTGITNTGELFF. The CDR3, as DNA: TGCAGCGTTATTGGGACAGGGATTACGAACACCGGGGAGCTGTTTTTT.